This entry concerns a single T cell receptor (beta chain). Its specificity is not known. The source of the sample is a study of shared clonotypes between healthy human individuals. From germline, CDR1 is SGHRS and CDR2 YFSETQ. The V end was cut by 1 base, the J end by 4 bases, with 14 bases between. This CDR3 region has 16 residues. Study results and limitations: Relative to their counterparts shared across all four donors, non-shared clonotypes exhibited diminished generation probabilities.

An approximately 200 ng quantity of DNA, 25,000 to 30,000 T cell genomes, went into the sorted-subset replicate PCRs. Authors' processing steps: Junction-only sequences produced by ImmunoSEQ had no quality scores, so filtering differed. Using immunoSEQ multiplex PCR, the repertoire was profiled, and TCRdb retains in-frame clones only, with some absent. For V, J and clone size, that table is used; D and trimming come from the DNA. The sample yields under 2.5 million clones, 80% to 95% seen once. The chain is built from TRBV5-1 and TRBJ2-2; either TRBD1 or TRBD2 may fit D (6 bases each). The receptor was isolated from a man younger than 30 in good health. Some clones in this sample may be carry-over from other donors' samples. Sequencing input: naive CD4+ T cells from PBMCs. Stated subset: CD45RA+ positively selected. CDR3 bases: TGCGCCAGCAGCTTGCTTGTACAGGGAGGCACCGGGGAGCTGTTTTTT. It translates to CASSLLVQGGTGELFF.